This T cell receptor (beta chain) comes out of a study of T cell responses to AZD1222 COVID-19 vaccine (dated by TCRdb to the early 2020s). Background on the whole study: AZD1222 recipients given second doses at about 4 weeks or at about 12 weeks were pooled, since spike-specific TCR depth and breadth were not found to differ between the two schedules. Trial participants were enrolled into age subgroups of 18-55, 56-69 and 70-plus years, which contained 148, 28 and 57 TCR-sequenced participants, respectively. A total of more than 230 trial participants underwent TCR sequencing, of whom about 200 received two doses of AZD1222 and around 25 received two doses of the MenACWY control vaccine. The study at large found these results: Reportedly, close to half of the unique spike-specific TCRs recognized epitopes lying outside the regions that are mutated in the B.1.351 and B.1.1.7 variants. Because no samples from the day 14 peak response were available, repertoires could be characterized only after the peak T cell response. A significant rise in spike-specific TCR breadth and depth was observed after two AZD1222 doses relative to day 0 and relative to MenACWY recipients. Participants were mostly white British, with more females than males. The authors suggested clonal diversity may have been underestimated. The 56-69-year group was small, and its depth increase did not reach significance, likely because of low power. Conclusions about previously exposed vaccinees are limited, since just five or six AZD1222 recipients were seropositive for SARS-CoV-2 at baseline. The whole spike protein was spanned by vaccine-associated CD4 TCRs, and dominant responses were seen in regions 160-218 and 743-854.

The intended sense of this specimen's time point label: baseline before first vaccination. Samples from vaccinated people were obtained from the UK trials COV001 and COV002, which included a single-blind randomized controlled phase 2/3 trial of AZD1222 (ChAdOx1 nCoV-19) in healthy adults. For TCRbeta chain sequencing, PBMC samples were collected from trial participants at day 0 and at day 28 after the second dose. The CDR3 regions of human TCRbeta chains were analyzed by immunosequencing. As for the original processing: TCRs in the repertoires were compared against a reference library of SARS-CoV-2-specific TCRs that had been generated with the MIRA antigen-specificity platform. Breadth was defined as the fraction of unique TCRs that were SARS-CoV-2-associated, and depth was defined as the fraction of total T cells that were SARS-CoV-2-associated. Using the MIRA data, each spike-specific TCR was assigned both to the spike region to which the TCR was reactive and to a CD4 or CD8 class. Log10-transformed breadth and depth values were compared by one-way ANOVA with Sidak's multiple comparisons tests. TCRdb retrieved this table from immuneACCESS and kept in-frame rearrangements only. Not all clones are present; in checked studies, unresolved V genes account for under half, and no reason is known for the remainder. V and J calls and clone size follow that table, whereas D and trimming were derived from the DNA. This sample holds 130,000 to 150,000 clones; approximately 90% were observed only once. The top ten constitute about 3.4% of the sample.

A note on this clone: Its antigen is not yet known. No quality values exist for individual bases; no much larger clone is one base distant. Other DNA sequences in this specimen translate into the identical CDR3.

From V the trimming removes 0 bases and from J it removes 4 bases, while the gene matches leave 0 bases of the junction unaccounted for. The CDR3, cysteine through phenylalanine, is 15 amino acids long. Only the CDR3 region is kept as DNA, spanning 45 bases read in frame from base 1. CDR1 and CDR2 (MRHNA, SNTAGT) derive from the germline V gene. The sequencing here drew on peripheral blood, taken on day 0 of AZD1222 vaccination. The chain is assembled from TRBV6-4 and TRBJ2-1, and TRBD2 matches 10 of the central bases. This clonotype was sampled from an adult in good health. This receptor has the CDR3 CASSDSAGGYNEQFF. The DNA reads as follows: TGTGCCAGCAGTGACTCAGCGGGGGGGTACAATGAGCAGTTCTTC.